This TCR beta chain was obtained from a study of cytomegalovirus exposure and HLA in healthy donors. Study at large: Earlier, almost 120 million unique TCR beta sequences were recovered from about 200 million T cells by an analysis.

Study outcomes and limitations: It was 164 TCR beta chains that were listed as cytomegalovirus-associated. In a later analysis, at a false discovery rate of 0.05, roughly 17,000 TCR beta sequences matched HLA alleles.

At sampling all donors were nominally healthy, likely with unrecorded immune exposures. PCR used 60 Vbeta primers and 13 Jbeta primers. Some clones are missing from TCRdb's copy, which holds only in-frame ones; the method was immunoSEQ multiplex PCR. The table records under 250,000 clones, about 85% of them present only once. A remark on this clone: Its target is not known.

Sequencing was done on a sample of PBMCs. This clonotype was obtained from a girl under 10 years old in good health and CMV-seronegative.

The CDR3 loop is CASSIGGAGQPQHF. The CDR3 nucleotides read TGTGCCAGTAGTATAGGGGGCGCAGGTCAGCCCCAGCATTTT. The V call is TRBV19, the J call TRBJ1-5; D possibly corresponds to TRBD1 (5 bases). Trimming pared 1 base from V and 6 bases from J, leaving 10 bases between. The CDR3 loop spans 14 amino acids. The V gene's germline CDR1 is LNHDA and CDR2 SQIVND (reference sequence).